This T cell receptor (beta chain) was identified during a study of blood T cell repertoires in COVID-19. On the study more broadly: Whether acute or convalescent, the COVID-19 samples came from the United States, Italy and Spain. From T cells, B-cell-depleted T cells, or PBMCs came the material, which was cDNA or gDNA.

As handled by the study authors: The assay estimated nucleated cells by amplifying reference gene primers. Some clones are missing from TCRdb's copy, which holds only in-frame ones; the method was immunoSEQ multiplex PCR. The V and J calls and clone size were taken over from that table, and D and trimming were inferred from the DNA. This table has around 210,000 clones, approximately 80% appearing once. The germline gives CDR1 MNHEY, CDR2 SVGAGI. Trimming removed 7 bases from V and 0 bases from J; junction bases left unmatched: 9. CDR3 length equals 15 residues. The chain recombines TRBV6-5 with TRBJ2-7, with 7 bases lining up with TRBD1. Sequencing used peripheral blood. The receptor's source is a man between 60 and 70 years old with COVID-19, enrolled during active disease. Here the CDR3 DNA reads TGTGCCAGCACCACGACAGGGTACAGCTCCTACGAGCAGTACTTC. It encodes CASTTTGYSSYEQYF.